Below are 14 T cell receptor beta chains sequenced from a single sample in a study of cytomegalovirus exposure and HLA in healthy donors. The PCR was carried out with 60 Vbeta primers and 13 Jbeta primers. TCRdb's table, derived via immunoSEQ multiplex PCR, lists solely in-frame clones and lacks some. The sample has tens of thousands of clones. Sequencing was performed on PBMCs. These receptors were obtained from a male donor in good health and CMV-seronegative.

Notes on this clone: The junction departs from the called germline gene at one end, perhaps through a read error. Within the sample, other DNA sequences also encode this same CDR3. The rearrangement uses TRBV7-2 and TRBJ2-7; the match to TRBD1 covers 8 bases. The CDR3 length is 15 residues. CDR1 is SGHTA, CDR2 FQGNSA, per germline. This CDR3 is CASSLTAGGLREQYF. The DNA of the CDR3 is TGCGCCAGCAGCTTAACGGCAGGGGGCCTACGCGAGCAGTACTTC.

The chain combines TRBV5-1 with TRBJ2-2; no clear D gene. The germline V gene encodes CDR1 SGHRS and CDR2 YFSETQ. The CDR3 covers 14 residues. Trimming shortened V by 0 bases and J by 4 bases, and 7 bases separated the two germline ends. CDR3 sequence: CASSLAPGTGELFF. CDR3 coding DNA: TGCGCCAGCAGCTTGGCCCCGGGCACCGGGGAGCTGTTTTTT.

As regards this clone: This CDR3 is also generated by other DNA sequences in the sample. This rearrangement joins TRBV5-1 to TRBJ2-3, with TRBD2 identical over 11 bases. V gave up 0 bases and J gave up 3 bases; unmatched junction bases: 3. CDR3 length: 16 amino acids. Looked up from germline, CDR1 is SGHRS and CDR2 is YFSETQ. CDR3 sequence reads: CASSLGGTSGTDTQYF. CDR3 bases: TGCGCCAGCAGCTTGGGGGGGACTAGCGGTACAGATACGCAGTATTTT.

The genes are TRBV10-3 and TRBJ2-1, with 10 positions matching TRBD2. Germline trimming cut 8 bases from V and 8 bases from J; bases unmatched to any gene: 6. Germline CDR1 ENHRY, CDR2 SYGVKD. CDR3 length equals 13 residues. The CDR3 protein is CAIGSGRDYEQFF. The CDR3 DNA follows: TGTGCCATCGGGAGCGGGAGGGATTATGAGCAGTTCTTC.

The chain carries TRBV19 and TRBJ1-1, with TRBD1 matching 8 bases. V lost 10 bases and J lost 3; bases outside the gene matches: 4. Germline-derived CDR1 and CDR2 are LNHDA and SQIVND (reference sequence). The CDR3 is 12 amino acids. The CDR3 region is CATLDRDTEAFF. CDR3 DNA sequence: TGTGCCACCCTGGACAGGGACACTGAAGCTTTCTTT.

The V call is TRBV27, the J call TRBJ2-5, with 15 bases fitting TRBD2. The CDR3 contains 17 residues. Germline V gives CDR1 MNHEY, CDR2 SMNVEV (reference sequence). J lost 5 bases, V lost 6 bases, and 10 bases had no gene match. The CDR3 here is CASRHFGTSGRNETQYF. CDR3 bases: TGTGCCAGCAGACACTTCGGGACTAGCGGGAGGAATGAGACCCAGTACTTC.

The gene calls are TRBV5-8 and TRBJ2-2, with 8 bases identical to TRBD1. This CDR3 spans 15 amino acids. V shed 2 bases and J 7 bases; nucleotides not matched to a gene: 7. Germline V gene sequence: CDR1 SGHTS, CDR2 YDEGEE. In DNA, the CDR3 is TGTGCCAGCAGCTTCCGCAGGGGGCGCAACGGGGAGCTGTTTTTT. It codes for CASSFRRGRNGELFF.

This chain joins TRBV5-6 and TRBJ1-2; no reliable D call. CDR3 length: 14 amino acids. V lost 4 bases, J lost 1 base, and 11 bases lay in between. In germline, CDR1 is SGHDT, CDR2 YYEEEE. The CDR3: CASSPWSGNYGYTF. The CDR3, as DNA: TGTGCCAGCAGCCCCTGGTCGGGTAACTATGGCTACACCTTC.

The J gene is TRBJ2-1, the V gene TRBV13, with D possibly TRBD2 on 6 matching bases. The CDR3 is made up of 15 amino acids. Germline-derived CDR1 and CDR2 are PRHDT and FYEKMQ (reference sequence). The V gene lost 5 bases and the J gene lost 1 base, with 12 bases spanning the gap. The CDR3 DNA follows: TGTGCCAGCAGCCGTAGACTAGAGTCCTACAATGAGCAGTTCTTC. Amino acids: CASSRRLESYNEQFF.

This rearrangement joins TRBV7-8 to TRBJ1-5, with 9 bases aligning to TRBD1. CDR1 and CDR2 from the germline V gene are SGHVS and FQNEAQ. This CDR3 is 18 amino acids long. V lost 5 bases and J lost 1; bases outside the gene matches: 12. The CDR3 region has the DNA TGTGCCAGCAGCCCGTCCACACAGGGGGCAAGAAGCAATCAGCCCCAGCATTTT. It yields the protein CASSPSTQGARSNQPQHF.

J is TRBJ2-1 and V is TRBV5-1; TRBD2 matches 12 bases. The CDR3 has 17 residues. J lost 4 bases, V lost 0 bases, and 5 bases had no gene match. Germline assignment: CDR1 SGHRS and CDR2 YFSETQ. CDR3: CASSLDALAGGYNEQFF. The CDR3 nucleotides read TGCGCCAGCAGCTTGGATGCTCTAGCGGGAGGGTACAATGAGCAGTTCTTC.

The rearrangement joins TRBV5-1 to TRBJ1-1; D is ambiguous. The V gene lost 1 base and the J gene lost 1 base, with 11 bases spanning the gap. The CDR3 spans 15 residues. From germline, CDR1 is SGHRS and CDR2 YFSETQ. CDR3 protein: CASSLTRKSNTEAFF. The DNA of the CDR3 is TGCGCCAGCAGCTTGACGCGGAAGTCGAACACTGAAGCTTTCTTT.

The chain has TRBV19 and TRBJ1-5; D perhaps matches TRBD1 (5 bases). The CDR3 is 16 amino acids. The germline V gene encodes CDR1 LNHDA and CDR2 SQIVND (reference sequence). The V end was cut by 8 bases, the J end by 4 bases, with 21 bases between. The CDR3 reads CASRAGTLGGNQPQHF. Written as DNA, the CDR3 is TGTGCCAGTCGCGCGGGGACGTTAGGAGGTAATCAGCCCCAGCATTTT.

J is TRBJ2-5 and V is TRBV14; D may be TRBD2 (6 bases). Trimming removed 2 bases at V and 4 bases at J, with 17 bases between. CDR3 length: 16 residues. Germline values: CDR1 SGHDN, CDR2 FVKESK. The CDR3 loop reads CASSQLRGIKGETQYF. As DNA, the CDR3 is TGTGCCAGCAGCCAATTACGGGGGATCAAGGGAGAGACCCAGTACTTC.